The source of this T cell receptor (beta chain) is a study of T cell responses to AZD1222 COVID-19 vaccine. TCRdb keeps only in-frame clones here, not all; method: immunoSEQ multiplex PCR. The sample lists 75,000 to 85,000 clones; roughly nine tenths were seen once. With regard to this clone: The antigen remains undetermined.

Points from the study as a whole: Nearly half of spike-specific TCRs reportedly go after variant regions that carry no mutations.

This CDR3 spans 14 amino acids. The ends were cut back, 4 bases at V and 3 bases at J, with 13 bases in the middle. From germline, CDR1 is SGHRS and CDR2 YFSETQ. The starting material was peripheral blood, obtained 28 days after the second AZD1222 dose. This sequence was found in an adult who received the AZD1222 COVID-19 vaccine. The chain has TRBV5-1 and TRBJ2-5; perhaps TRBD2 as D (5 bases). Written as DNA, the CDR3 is TGCGCCAGCAGCCCGGGGTTATTTGAAGAGACCCAGTACTTC. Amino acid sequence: CASSPGLFEETQYF.